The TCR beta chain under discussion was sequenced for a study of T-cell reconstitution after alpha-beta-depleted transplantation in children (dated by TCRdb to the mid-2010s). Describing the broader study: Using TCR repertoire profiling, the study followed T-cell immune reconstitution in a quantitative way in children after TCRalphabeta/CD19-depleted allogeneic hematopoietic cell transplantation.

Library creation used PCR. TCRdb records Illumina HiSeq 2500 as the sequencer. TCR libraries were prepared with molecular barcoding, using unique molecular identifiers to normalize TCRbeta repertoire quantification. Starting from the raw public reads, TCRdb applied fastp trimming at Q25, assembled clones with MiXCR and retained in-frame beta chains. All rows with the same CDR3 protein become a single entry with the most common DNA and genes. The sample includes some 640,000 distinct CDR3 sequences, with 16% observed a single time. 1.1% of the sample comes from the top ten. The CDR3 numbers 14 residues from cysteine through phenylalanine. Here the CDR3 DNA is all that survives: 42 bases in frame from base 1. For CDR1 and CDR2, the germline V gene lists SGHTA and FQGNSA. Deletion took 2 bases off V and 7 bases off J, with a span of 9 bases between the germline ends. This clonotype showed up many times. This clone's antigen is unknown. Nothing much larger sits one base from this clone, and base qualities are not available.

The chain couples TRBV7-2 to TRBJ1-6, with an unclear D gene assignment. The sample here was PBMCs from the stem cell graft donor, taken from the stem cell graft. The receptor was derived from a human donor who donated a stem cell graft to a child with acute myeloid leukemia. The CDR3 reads CASSLRAGNSPLHF. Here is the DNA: TGTGCCAGCAGCTTACGGGCAGGCAATTCACCCCTCCACTTT.